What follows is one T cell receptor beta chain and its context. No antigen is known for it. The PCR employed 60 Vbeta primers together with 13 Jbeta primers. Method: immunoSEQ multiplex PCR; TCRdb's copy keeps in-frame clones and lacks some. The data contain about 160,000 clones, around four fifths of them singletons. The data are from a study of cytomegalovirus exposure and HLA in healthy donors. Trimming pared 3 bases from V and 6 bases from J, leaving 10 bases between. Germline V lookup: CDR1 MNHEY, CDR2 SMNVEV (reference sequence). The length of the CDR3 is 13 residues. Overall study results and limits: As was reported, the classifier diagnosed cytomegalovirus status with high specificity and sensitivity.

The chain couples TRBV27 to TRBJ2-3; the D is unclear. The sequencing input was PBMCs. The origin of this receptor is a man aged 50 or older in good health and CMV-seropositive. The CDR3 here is CASSFQVTDTQYF. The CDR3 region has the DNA TGTGCCAGCAGTTTTCAGGTGACCGATACGCAGTATTTT.